The rows below give T cell receptor beta chains drawn from one sample of a study of blood T cell repertoires in COVID-19. Repertoires were generated with immunoSEQ multiplex PCR, while TCRdb's copy carries only in-frame clones and drops some. The top ten clones hold approximately 2.1% of a sample with roughly 400,000 clones, around 90% of them seen once. The sample was PBMCs or T cells enriched from blood (not recorded which). Receptors originate from a middle-aged woman with acute COVID-19. Each CDR3 is given with its conserved first and last residue. D genes are given only for firm matches. Some rows have no size entry. The others give once, few or many, or a class for an expanded clone.

v_gene	j_gene	abundance	d_gene	CDR3aa	CDR3nt
TRBV30	TRBJ1-2	few	NA	CAWSVQSYGYTF	TGTGCCTGGTCGGTACAGTCCTATGGCTACACCTTC
TRBV7-9	TRBJ2-3	NA	TRBD2	CASSFGTRAVWTDTQYF	TGTGCCAGCAGCTTCGGGACTAGGGCGGTTTGGACAGATACGCAGTATTTT
TRBV2	TRBJ2-2	NA	NA	CASSEQRGNTGELFF	TGTGCCAGCAGTGAACAAAGAGGGAACACCGGGGAGCTGTTTTTT
TRBV6-5	TRBJ1-2	NA	NA	CASTDTGHTNYGYTF	TGTGCCAGCACCGACACAGGGCACACTAACTATGGCTACACCTTC
TRBV13	TRBJ1-3	NA	NA	CASSPRASEDTIYF	TGTGCCAGCAGCCCCAGGGCCAGCGAGGACACCATATATTTT
TRBV6-5	TRBJ2-7	once	NA	CASSRTALPYEQYF	TGTGCCAGCAGTCGGACAGCTTTACCCTACGAGCAGTACTTC
TRBV6-5	TRBJ2-2	NA	NA	CASSYESGSGTGELFF	TGTGCCAGCAGTTACGAGTCGGGGTCGGGAACCGGGGAGCTGTTTTTT
TRBV12-3/TRBV12-4	TRBJ2-3	NA	NA	CASSLRGDTQYF	TGTGCCAGCAGTTTAAGGGGGGATACGCAGTATTTT
TRBV2	TRBJ2-6	NA	NA	CASSYSSSGANVLTF	TGTGCCAGCAGTTACAGTTCCTCTGGGGCCAACGTCCTGACTTTC
TRBV14	TRBJ1-4	NA	NA	CASSVKPNEKLFF	TGTGCCAGCAGCGTTAAGCCCAATGAAAAACTGTTTTTT
TRBV19	TRBJ1-4	NA	NA	CASSIAGRQNEKLFF	TGTGCCAGTAGTATTGCGGGACGGCAAAATGAAAAACTGTTTTTT
TRBV3-1/TRBV3-2	TRBJ2-5	NA	NA	CASSQEFGVGLPQYF	TGTGCCAGCAGCCAAGAGTTTGGTGTAGGACTCCCCCAGTACTTC
TRBV2	TRBJ1-1	NA	TRBD1	CASSVRGPGTEAFF	TGTGCCAGCAGTGTAAGGGGGCCCGGCACTGAAGCTTTCTTT
TRBV5-5	TRBJ1-1	few	TRBD1	CASSLGMGQGNTEAFF	TGTGCCAGCAGCTTGGGTATGGGACAGGGGAACACTGAAGCTTTCTTT
TRBV3-1/TRBV3-2	TRBJ2-2	NA	NA	CASSQDPLRGSTGELFF	TGTGCCAGCAGCCAAGATCCCCTGAGGGGGTCCACCGGGGAGCTGTTTTTT
TRBV7-9	TRBJ1-1	NA	NA	CASSQTHTEAFF	TGTGCCAGCAGCCAAACACACACTGAAGCTTTCTTT
TRBV29-1	TRBJ2-3	NA	NA	CSVEVSTGTDTQYF	TGCAGCGTTGAAGTGTCGACAGGTACAGATACGCAGTATTTT
TRBV5-4	TRBJ2-7	NA	NA	CASSQARVHEQYF	TGTGCCAGCAGCCAGGCCAGGGTCCACGAGCAGTACTTC
TRBV9	TRBJ2-7	NA	TRBD1	CASSVEISPGQGGSEQYF	TGTGCCAGCAGCGTGGAAATAAGCCCGGGACAGGGCGGCTCCGAGCAGTACTTC
TRBV6-5	TRBJ2-6	NA	NA	CASMTPFSGANVLTF	TGTGCCAGCATGACTCCTTTCTCTGGGGCCAACGTCCTGACTTTC
TRBV2	TRBJ1-5	NA	NA	CASSEAVGEGNQPQHF	TGTGCCAGCAGTGAAGCGGTGGGGGAGGGCAATCAGCCCCAGCATTTT
TRBV18	TRBJ1-4	NA	TRBD1	CASSPMTTGATTNEKLFF	TGTGCCAGCTCACCGATGACGACAGGGGCGACAACTAATGAAAAACTGTTTTTT
TRBV7-9	TRBJ1-2	NA	NA	CASSLGYSGSYGYTF	TGTGCCAGCAGCTTAGGTTACAGTGGGAGCTATGGCTACACCTTC
TRBV15	TRBJ2-6	NA	NA	CATSRDNSGANVLTF	TGTGCCACCAGCAGAGATAACTCTGGGGCCAACGTCCTGACTTTC
TRBV7-9	TRBJ2-2	NA	NA	CASSPALRENTGELFF	TGTGCCAGCAGCCCGGCACTCAGGGAGAACACCGGGGAGCTGTTTTTT
TRBV19	TRBJ1-5	NA	NA	CASSRDSNNQPQHF	TGTGCCAGTAGCCGGGACTCCAACAATCAGCCCCAGCATTTT
TRBV11-3	TRBJ2-1	NA	TRBD2	CASSLVSRSGGASYNEQFF	TGTGCCAGCAGCTTAGTTTCCCGGAGCGGGGGAGCGTCCTACAATGAGCAGTTCTTC
TRBV19	TRBJ1-5	NA	NA	CASNTGLTQPQHF	TGTGCCAGCAACACAGGGCTGACTCAGCCCCAGCATTTT
TRBV5-6	TRBJ1-2	NA	TRBD1	CASSWTGFDVGYTF	TGTGCCAGCAGCTGGACAGGTTTTGATGTTGGCTACACCTTC
TRBV5-8	TRBJ2-2	NA	TRBD2	CASSAPGGGYTGELFF	TGTGCCAGCAGCGCCCCTGGCGGGGGATATACCGGGGAGCTGTTTTTT
TRBV29-1	TRBJ2-2	NA	TRBD2	CSAQTSEAGELFF	TGCAGCGCTCAGACTAGCGAGGCCGGGGAGCTGTTTTTT